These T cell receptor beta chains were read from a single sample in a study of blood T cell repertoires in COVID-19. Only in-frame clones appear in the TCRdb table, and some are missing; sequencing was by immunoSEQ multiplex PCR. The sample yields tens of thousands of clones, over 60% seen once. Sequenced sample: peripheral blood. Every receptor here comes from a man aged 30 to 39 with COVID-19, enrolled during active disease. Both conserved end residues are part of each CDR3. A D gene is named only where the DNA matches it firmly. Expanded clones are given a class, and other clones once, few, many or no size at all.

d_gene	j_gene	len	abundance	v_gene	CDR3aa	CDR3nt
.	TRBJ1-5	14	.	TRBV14	CASSRGGSNQPQHF	TGTGCCAGCAGCCGGGGGGGTAGCAATCAGCCCCAGCATTTT
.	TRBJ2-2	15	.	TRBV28	CASSSGLSGTGELFF	TGTGCCAGCAGTTCGGGACTCTCGGGGACCGGGGAGCTGTTTTTT
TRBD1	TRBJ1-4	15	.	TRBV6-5	CASSPWTGGDEKLFF	TGTGCCAGCAGTCCCTGGACAGGGGGGGATGAAAAACTGTTTTTT
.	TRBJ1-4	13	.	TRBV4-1	CASSGEEEEKLFF	TGCGCCAGCAGCGGCGAAGAGGAGGAAAAACTGTTTTTT
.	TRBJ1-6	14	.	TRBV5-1	CASSLDGDNSPLHF	TGCGCCAGCAGCTTGGACGGAGATAATTCACCCCTCCACTTT
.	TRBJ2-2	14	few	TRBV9	CASSVALSTGELFF	TGTGCCAGCAGCGTAGCTCTAAGTACCGGGGAGCTGTTTTTT
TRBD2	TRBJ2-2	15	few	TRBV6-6	CATHLGTSGVRELFF	TGTGCCACCCATCTAGGGACTAGCGGGGTCAGGGAGCTGTTTTTT
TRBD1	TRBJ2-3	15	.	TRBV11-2	CASSSMTGGTDTQYF	TGTGCCAGCAGCTCGATGACAGGGGGCACAGATACGCAGTATTTT
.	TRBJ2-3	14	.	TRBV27	CASMPLPGTDTQYF	TGTGCCAGCATGCCTCTGCCGGGCACAGATACGCAGTATTTT
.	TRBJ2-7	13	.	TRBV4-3	CASSQLAFYEQYF	TGCGCCAGCAGCCAGCTGGCTTTTTACGAGCAGTACTTC
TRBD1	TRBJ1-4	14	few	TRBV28	CASSSRTGNEKLFF	TGTGCCAGCAGTTCCAGGACAGGGAATGAAAAACTGTTTTTT
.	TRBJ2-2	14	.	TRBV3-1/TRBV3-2	CASSQVSHTGELFF	TGTGCCAGCAGCCAAGTTAGCCACACCGGGGAGCTGTTTTTT
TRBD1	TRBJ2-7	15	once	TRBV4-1	CASSQARQGVYEQYF	TGCGCCAGCAGCCAAGCGAGGCAGGGGGTCTACGAGCAGTACTTC
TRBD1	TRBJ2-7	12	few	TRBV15	CATSRTGAEQYF	TGTGCCACCAGTAGGACAGGGGCCGAGCAGTACTTC
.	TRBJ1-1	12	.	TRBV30	CAWDSQNTEAFF	TGTGCCTGGGACAGTCAGAACACTGAAGCTTTCTTT
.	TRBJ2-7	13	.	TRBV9	CASSGSRGNEQYF	TGTGCCAGCAGCGGAAGCCGAGGTAACGAGCAGTACTTC
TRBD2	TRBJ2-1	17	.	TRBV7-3	CASSFSVGAGGYNEQFF	TGTGCCAGCAGCTTCTCCGTAGGAGCGGGGGGGTACAATGAGCAGTTCTTC
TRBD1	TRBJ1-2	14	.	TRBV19	CASSPRTGPYGYTF	TGTGCCAGTAGTCCACGGACAGGGCCCTATGGCTACACCTTC
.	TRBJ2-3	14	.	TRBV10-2	CASRPWRNTDTQYF	TGCGCCAGCAGGCCCTGGCGGAACACAGATACGCAGTATTTT
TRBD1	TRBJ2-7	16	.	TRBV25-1	CASSDNGQGANYEQYF	TGTGCCAGCAGTGATAACGGACAGGGGGCTAACTACGAGCAGTACTTC
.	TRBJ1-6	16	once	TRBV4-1	CASSQLRVNGNSPLHF	TGCGCCAGCAGCCAACTCCGGGTGAACGGAAATTCACCCCTCCACTTT
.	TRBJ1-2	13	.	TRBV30	CAVGGFDRNGCTF	TGTGCCGTCGGGGGGTTTGATCGGAATGGCTGCACCTTT
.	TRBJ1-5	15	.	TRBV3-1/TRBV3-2	CASSQVSGGDQPQHF	TGTGCCAGCAGCCAAGTAAGCGGCGGGGATCAGCCCCAGCATTTT
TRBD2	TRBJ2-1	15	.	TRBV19	CASSILAGVISEQFF	TGTGCCAGTAGTATATTAGCGGGAGTTATCAGTGAGCAGTTCTTC
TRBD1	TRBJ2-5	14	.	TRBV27	CASSPLGQGQTQYF	TGTGCCAGCAGTCCACTCGGACAGGGCCAGACCCAGTACTTC
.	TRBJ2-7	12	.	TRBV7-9	CASSYTRYEQYF	TGTGCCAGCAGCTACACACGCTACGAGCAGTACTTC
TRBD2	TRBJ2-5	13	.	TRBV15	CATALAGEETQYF	TGTGCCACCGCACTAGCGGGAGAAGAGACCCAGTACTTC
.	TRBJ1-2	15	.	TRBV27	CASRSTQGGRYGYTF	TGTGCCAGCAGGTCAACTCAGGGTGGGCGTTATGGCTACACCTTC
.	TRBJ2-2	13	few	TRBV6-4	CASSGSDTGELFF	TGTGCCAGCAGCGGGAGCGACACCGGGGAGCTGTTTTTT
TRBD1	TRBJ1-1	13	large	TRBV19	CASTYYRGTEAFF	TGTGCCAGTACCTACTACAGGGGAACTGAAGCTTTCTTT
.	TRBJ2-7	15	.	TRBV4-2	CASSQDSSGTYEQYF	TGTGCCAGCAGCCAAGATTCCTCCGGGACCTACGAGCAGTACTTC
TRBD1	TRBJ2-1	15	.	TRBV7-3	CASSSGTGTYNEQFF	TGTGCCAGCAGCTCCGGGACAGGGACTTACAATGAGCAGTTCTTC
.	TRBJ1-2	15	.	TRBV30	CAWSEGGRLNYGYTF	TGTGCCTGGAGCGAAGGCGGTCGCTTAAACTATGGCTACACCTTC
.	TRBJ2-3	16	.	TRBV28	CASNPPGGGAGDTQYF	TGTGCCAGCAACCCTCCTGGGGGCGGAGCAGGGGATACGCAGTATTTT
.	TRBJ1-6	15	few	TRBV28	CASSLTVPGNSPLHF	TGTGCCAGCAGTTTAACCGTCCCCGGGAATTCACCCCTCCACTTT
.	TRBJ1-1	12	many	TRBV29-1	CSVWRENTEAFF	TGCAGCGTTTGGAGGGAGAACACTGAAGCTTTCTTT
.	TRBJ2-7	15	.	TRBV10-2	CASSEGAPSSYEQYF	TGCGCCAGCAGTGAGGGGGCCCCTAGCTCCTACGAGCAGTACTTC
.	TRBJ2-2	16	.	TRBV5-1	CASSLYRFGNTGELFF	TGCGCCAGCAGCTTATACAGGTTTGGCAACACCGGGGAGCTGTTTTTT
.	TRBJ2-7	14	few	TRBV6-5	CASSYQARSYEQYF	TGTGCCAGCAGTTACCAAGCAAGATCCTACGAGCAGTACTTC
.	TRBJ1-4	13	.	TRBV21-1	CASSKCGGEKLFF	TGTGCCAGCAGCAAATGCGGGGGTGAAAAACTGTTTTTT
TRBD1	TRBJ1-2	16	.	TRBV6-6	CASSYDRGKANYGYTF	TGTGCCAGCAGTTACGACAGGGGGAAAGCTAACTATGGCTACACCTTC
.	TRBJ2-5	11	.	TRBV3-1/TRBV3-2	CASSQAGTQYF	TGTGCCAGCAGCCAAGCGGGGACCCAGTACTTC
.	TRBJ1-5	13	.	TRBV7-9	CASTEGGGQPQHF	TGTGCCAGCACCGAAGGGGGAGGACAGCCCCAGCATTTT
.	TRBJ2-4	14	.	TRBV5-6	CASSLGARQNIQYF	TGTGCCAGCAGCTTGGGGGCCAGACAAAACATTCAGTACTTC
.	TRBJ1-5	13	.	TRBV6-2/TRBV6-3	CASSYEGPQPQHF	TGTGCCAGCAGTTACGAGGGTCCCCAGCCCCAGCATTTT
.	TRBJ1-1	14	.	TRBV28	CASRDSVSNTEAFF	TGTGCCAGCAGGGACAGTGTCTCGAACACTGAAGCTTTCTTT
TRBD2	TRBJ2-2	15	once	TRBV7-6	CASSPSMGGAGELFF	TGTGCCAGCAGCCCGTCTATGGGGGGGGCCGGGGAGCTGTTTTTT
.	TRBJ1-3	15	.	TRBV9	CASSVGGVAGNTIYF	TGTGCCAGCAGCGTAGGCGGGGTCGCTGGAAACACCATATATTTT
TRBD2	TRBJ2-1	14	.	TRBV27	CASARSGRGNEQFF	TGTGCCAGCGCTCGCAGCGGGAGGGGCAATGAGCAGTTCTTC
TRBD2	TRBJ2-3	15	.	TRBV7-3	CASSLPLAGGDTQYF	TGTGCCAGCAGCTTGCCCCTAGCGGGGGGAGATACGCAGTATTTT
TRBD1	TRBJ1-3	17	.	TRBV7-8	CASRLEGAGSSGNTIYF	TGTGCCAGCAGACTAGAGGGGGCCGGGTCGAGTGGAAACACCATATATTTT
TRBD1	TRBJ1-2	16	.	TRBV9	CASSVDVTGGTYGYTF	TGTGCCAGCAGCGTAGATGTTACAGGGGGGACTTATGGCTACACCTTC
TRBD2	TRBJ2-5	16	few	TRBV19	CASSIVTSGRSETQYF	TGTGCCAGTAGTATTGTCACTAGCGGGAGATCAGAGACCCAGTACTTC
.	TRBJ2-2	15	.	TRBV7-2	CASSEYSTDTGELFF	TGTGCCAGCAGCGAATACTCGACTGACACCGGGGAGCTGTTTTTT
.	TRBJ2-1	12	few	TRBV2	CASMRELGEQFF	TGTGCCAGCATGAGGGAGTTGGGTGAGCAGTTCTTC
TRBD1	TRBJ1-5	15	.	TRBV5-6	CASSVGTGDNQPQHF	TGTGCCAGCAGCGTCGGGACAGGGGATAATCAGCCCCAGCATTTT